Detailed here is one T cell receptor beta chain. Its antigen is unidentified. Time point meaning: week 23, last vaccination. The investigators gave 300 ug of mutant IDH1 20-mer peptide in each vaccine dose, together with topical imiquimod. This specimen comes from a study of a mutant IDH1 vaccine in newly diagnosed glioma. TCRdb's table, derived via immunoSEQ multiplex PCR, lists solely in-frame clones and lacks some. The sample has tens of thousands of clones, 80% to 95% seen once. The CDR3 totals 14 residues. The germline gives CDR1 SGHTA, CDR2 FQGNSA. V was pared by 1 base and J by 2 bases, with 3 bases between.

The receptor's source is a man aged 50 to 59 with glioma. V is TRBV7-2 and J is TRBJ1-6; D remains ambiguous. Sequencing used PBMCs, obtained from a glioma patient whose treatment included an IDH1 peptide vaccine. This CDR3 reads CASSLGAYNSPLHF. The DNA for the CDR3 is TGTGCCAGCAGCTTAGGAGCCTATAATTCACCCCTCCACTTT.